This T cell receptor beta chain was sequenced during a study of read filtering for tumor transcriptome and immune sequencing. Across the whole study: The cohort had roughly 16 men and approximately 14 women aged roughly 47 to 80, mean around 66 years.

The sample holds many counts of this clonotype. Antigen unknown. The library was built from around 380 ng RNA with molecular barcoded adaptors for alpha/delta and beta/gamma chains. TCRdb called the reads again in MiXCR, with one record for every CDR3 protein. The sample includes about 50,000 distinct CDR3 sequences, 15% to 20% of them seen just once. Every patient had bone marrow sampled while the disease was active. Points from the study as a whole: Even smaller IR-seq throughput identified most shared clonotypes.

The ends were cut back, 5 bases at V and 2 bases at J, with 14 bases in the middle. Germline V gives CDR1 SEHNR, CDR2 FQNEAQ (reference sequence). The CDR3 totals 15 residues. This chain links TRBV7-9 with TRBJ2-3, with a tentative D call TRBD2 (6 bases). This clonotype was obtained from a donor aged 40 or over with multiple myeloma. Sequencing was carried out using a population of CD138-negative cells sorted from bone marrow. The CDR3 region is CASSPLGDFTDTQYF. The CDR3 DNA sequence: TGTGCCAGCAGCCCATTAGGGGACTTCACAGATACGCAGTATTTT.